Included here is one T cell receptor beta chain sequence, with context. Seattle enrolled patients during active infection and tracked them longitudinally. The data were obtained in a study of blood T cell repertoires in COVID-19. Looked up from germline, CDR1 is GTSNPN and CDR2 is SVGIG (reference sequence). The CDR3 spans 14 residues. The V segment lost 5 bases and the J segment 4 bases; nucleotides outside the gene matches: 5. The repertoire was sequenced with immunoSEQ multiplex PCR; TCRdb's copy has only in-frame clones and lacks some. The data contain a few hundred thousand clones, around nine tenths of them singletons.

This clonotype was sampled from a woman aged 55-75 years with COVID-19, enrolled during active disease. This sequence joins TRBV30 and TRBJ2-1, with 10 bases matching TRBD2. The source material was peripheral blood. The CDR3 bases are TGTGCCTGGCAAGCGGGAGGGATGTACAATGAGCAGTTCTTC. This codes for CAWQAGGMYNEQFF. The full variable domain, rest sourced from reference TRBV30 and TRBJ2-1, is SQTIHQWPATLVQPVGSPLSLECTVEGTSNPNLYWYRQAAGRGLQLLFYSVGIGQISSEVPQNLSASRPQDRQFILSSKKLLLSDSGFYLCAWQAGGMYNEQFFGPGTRLTVL.